Presented here are 6 T cell receptor beta chains from one specimen sequenced in a study of Ad26.COV2.S vaccination and SARS-CoV-2 variants. Treatment given: around 19 received Ad26.COV2.S at low or high dose, single or two shots; roughly five received placebo; per-sample allocation not given. Samples analyzed were those drawn on day 63 after the first vaccine or placebo injection. Measured with immunoSEQ multiplex PCR; TCRdb has only the in-frame clones, and not every one. The sample lists about 440,000 clones, roughly 91% occurring once. Sequenced here: peripheral blood, sampled in a trial of Ad26.COV2.S vaccine versus placebo. These receptors were collected from a person aged 18-65 years who received the Ad26.COV2.S COVID-19 vaccine or a placebo.

V usage is TRBV6-2 or TRBV6-3 and J usage is TRBJ2-7; 7 bases align to TRBD2. From germline, CDR1 is MNHEY and CDR2 SVGEGT. V trimming: 4 bases; J trimming: 0 bases; junction bases outside the gene matches: 12. The CDR3 runs 17 residues. DNA of the CDR3: TGTGCCAGCAGTTCCCCGGGGAGCGGGGAGACCTCCTACGAGCAGTACTTC. It codes for CASSSPGSGETSYEQYF.

This chain joins TRBV27 and TRBJ2-1; TRBD2 is a possible D gene (5 bases). Per germline, CDR1 MNHEY and CDR2 SMNVEV (reference sequence). The CDR3 sequence is 17 residues long. The V gene lost 1 base and the J gene lost 5 bases, with 18 bases spanning the gap. The CDR3 DNA is TGTGCCAGCAGTTTATATCCCGGTGTCGCTAGCCACAATGAGCAGTTCTTC. Protein product: CASSLYPGVASHNEQFF.

The chain recombines TRBV9 with TRBJ2-5; TRBD1 agrees at 7 bases. The CDR3 is 13 residues long. The germline gives CDR1 SGDLS, CDR2 YYNGEE. V dropped 4 bases and J dropped 3; count of bases not matched to a gene: 3. The CDR3 sequence: CASSFGQEETQYF. The CDR3, as DNA: TGTGCCAGCAGCTTCGGACAGGAAGAGACCCAGTACTTC.

This chain links TRBV27 with TRBJ2-7, with 7 bases lining up with TRBD2. The CDR3 covers 14 residues. V lost 5 bases, J lost 2 bases, and 6 bases stayed unmatched. Germline V gene data show CDR1 as MNHEY and CDR2 as SMNVEV (reference sequence). Written as DNA, the CDR3 is TGTGCCAGCAGTCCGGGGGGAGGTGCCTACGAGCAGTACTTC. Residues: CASSPGGGAYEQYF.

The V and J genes are TRBV18 and TRBJ1-2, with D uncertain. Germline assignment: CDR1 KGHSH and CDR2 LQKENI. This CDR3 has 16 residues. V lost 3 bases to trimming and J lost 0 bases, with 14 bases between them. CDR3 in DNA: TGTGCCAGCTCACCCTCCCAGGCCTCCGCTAACTATGGCTACACCTTC. Residues: CASSPSQASANYGYTF.

V usage is TRBV5-1 and J usage is TRBJ2-1, with 11 bases lining up with TRBD2. The CDR3 runs 16 residues. Germline trimming cut 6 bases from V and 4 bases from J; bases unmatched to any gene: 9. Looked up from germline, CDR1 is SGHRS and CDR2 is YFSETQ. The CDR3 DNA reads TGCGCCAGCATGACCTCCGGGACTAGCGGATACAATGAGCAGTTCTTC. Its translation is CASMTSGTSGYNEQFF.